This T cell receptor (beta chain) is from a study of blood T cell repertoires in COVID-19. CDR3 length equals 16 residues. The V gene's germline CDR1 is MGHRA and CDR2 YSYEKL. V shed 3 bases, J shed 1 base, and the junction held 6 bases outside the gene matches. This clone was picked up a small number of times. The method was immunoSEQ multiplex PCR; TCRdb's version includes in-frame clones alone and lacks a portion of them. Among hundreds of thousands of clones, more than 85% were seen once, and the ten largest hold roughly 0.94%. The chain recombines TRBV4-1 with TRBJ1-1; 9 nucleotides agree with TRBD1. The TCR sequence derives from a woman aged 25 to 39 who had recovered from COVID-19. Sequencing was done on a sample of PBMCs or T cells enriched from blood (not recorded which). DNA of the CDR3: TGCGCCAGCAGCCAGGACAGGGGTGGGCCGAACACTGAAGCTTTCTTT. Translated, it gives CASSQDRGGPNTEAFF.